The 21 T cell receptor beta chains reported below all come from one sample, sequenced in a study of early T cells in non-severe SARS-CoV-2 infection. TCRdb re-called the 5' RACE reads through MiXCR, storing one row per CDR3 protein. The sample lists tens of thousands of distinct CDR3 sequences; over 10% were seen once. Material: whole blood. The receptors originated from an adult who was a healthcare worker with PCR-confirmed SARS-CoV-2 infection or an uninfected control (not recorded which).

In this sample, this clonotype turned up many times. The V call is TRBV14, the J call TRBJ1-6, with D unclear. CDR3 size: 14 residues. Germline CDR1 SGHDN, CDR2 FVKESK. The V end lost 6 bases, the J end lost 4 bases, and 10 bases lay between the germline ends. CDR3 protein: CASSPRIYNSPLHF. CDR3 nucleotides: TGTGCCAGCAGTCCCCGGATTTATAATTCACCCCTCCACTTT.

This chain uses TRBV2 with TRBJ2-1, with 10 nucleotides matching TRBD2. V shed 2 bases, J shed 7 bases, and the junction held 8 bases outside the gene matches. The CDR3 is 16 amino acids. Germline CDR1 reads SNHLY; CDR2 reads FYNNEI. The CDR3 DNA is TGTGCCAGCAGTGAATTGGGTAGCGGGGGGCCTAATGAGCAGTTCTTC. Amino acid sequence: CASSELGSGGPNEQFF. Filled out from reference TRBV2 and TRBJ2-1, the complete variable domain reads EPEVTQTPSHQVTQMGQEVILRCVPISNHLYFYWYRQILGQKVEFLVSFYNNEISEKSEIFDDQFSVERPDGSNFTLKIRSTKLEDSAMYFCASSELGSGGPNEQFFGPGTRLTVL.

This clonotype was found many times. V gene TRBV5-1 combines with J gene TRBJ1-1; D might be TRBD1 (6 bases). The CDR3 spans 13 residues. V lost 4 bases to trimming and J lost 3 bases, with 10 bases between them. Germline values: CDR1 SGHRS, CDR2 YFSETQ. CDR3 coding DNA: TGCGCCAGCAGCGTTACAGGGTACACTGAAGCTTTCTTT. Protein product: CASSVTGYTEAFF.

This clonotype showed up many times. V and J are TRBV11-2 and TRBJ2-5; either TRBD1 or TRBD2 may supply D (5 bases each). This CDR3 is 11 amino acids long. V was trimmed by 5 bases and J by 7 bases, leaving 8 bases between them. The V gene's germline CDR1 is SGHAT and CDR2 FQNNGV. CDR3 in amino acids: CASSEGMTQYF. In DNA form, the CDR3 reads TGTGCCAGCAGCGAGGGGATGACCCAGTACTTC.

At least ten counts were recorded for this clonotype. V gene TRBV18 combines with J gene TRBJ1-5; 7 bases are a match to TRBD1. J lost 1 base, V lost 4 bases, and 4 bases had no gene match. This CDR3 has 15 residues. CDR1 and CDR2 from the germline V gene are KGHSH and LQKENI. The CDR3 bases are TGTGCCAGCTCACAGGACAGGATAAGCAATCAGCCCCAGCATTTT. Translated: CASSQDRISNQPQHF.

This clonotype was detected ten times or more. The chain carries TRBV7-2 and TRBJ2-7; 9 positions agree with TRBD1. Germline-derived CDR1 and CDR2 are SGHTA and FQGNSA. V shed 0 bases, J shed 3 bases, and the junction held 6 bases outside the gene matches. The CDR3 spans 16 residues. The CDR3 loop is CASSLAPGQGRYEQYF. The CDR3 bases are TGTGCCAGCAGCTTAGCGCCGGGACAGGGACGCTACGAGCAGTACTTC.

The rearrangement links TRBV7-9 to TRBJ1-2; D might be TRBD1 (5 bases). CDR1 and CDR2 from the germline V gene are SEHNR and FQNEAQ (reference sequence). The CDR3 sequence is 14 residues long. Trimming left V 2 bases short and J 3 bases short, with 10 bases between. The CDR3 is CASSLLGEYYGYTF. The CDR3 bases are TGTGCCAGCAGCTTATTAGGGGAGTACTATGGCTACACCTTC. Together with reference TRBV7-9 and TRBJ1-2, the CDR3 gives the full variable domain: DTGVSQNPRHKITKRGQNVTFRCDPISEHNRLYWYRQTLGQGPEFLTYFQNEAQLEKSRLLSDRFSAERPKGSFSTLEIQRTEQGDSAMYLCASSLLGEYYGYTFGSGTRLTVV.

This clonotype was seen many times. The rearrangement links TRBV4-1 to TRBJ2-7; D perhaps matches TRBD2 (5 bases). The germline V gene encodes CDR1 MGHRA and CDR2 YSYEKL. The CDR3 runs to 14 residues. V lost 4 bases, J lost 3 bases, and 13 bases lay in between. CDR3 coding DNA: TGCGCCAGCAGCCGCGGAATTGGAGGCTACGAGCAGTACTTC. It yields the protein CASSRGIGGYEQYF.

CDR3 protein: CAIGPQNHWANVLTF. Written as DNA, the CDR3 is TGTGCCATCGGGCCACAGAACCACTGGGCCAACGTCCTGACTTTC. V is TRBV10-3 and J is TRBJ2-6; unclear D gene. Germline V CDR1 and CDR2: ENHRY, SYGVKD. This CDR3 contains 15 residues. Trimming removed 8 bases from V and 5 bases from J, with 16 bases in between.

This clonotype is judged medium-sized. The chain recombines TRBV9 with TRBJ1-2; D is uncertain. The CDR3 has 17 residues. Looked up from germline, CDR1 is SGDLS and CDR2 is YYNGEE. V was cut by 1 base and J by 0 bases, with 16 bases left in between. As DNA, the CDR3 is TGTGCCAGCAGCGTATCGCCCGGCCCGGGGACTAACTATGGCTACACCTTC. This codes for CASSVSPGPGTNYGYTF.

Only a few counts were recorded for this clonotype. This chain uses TRBV10-3 with TRBJ2-3; no clear D. Trimming took off 0 bases at V and 2 bases at J, with 12 bases between the two ends. The CDR3 loop spans 16 amino acids. Germline CDR1 reads ENHRY; CDR2 reads SYGVKD. CDR3 DNA: TGTGCCATCAGTGAGTCTTCCGGGCGACCCACAGATACGCAGTATTTT. Translating gives CAISESSGRPTDTQYF.

The V and J genes are TRBV10-2 and TRBJ2-7; D perhaps matches TRBD2 (7 bases). CDR3 size: 15 residues. V lost 5 bases and J 4 bases, leaving 18 bases between the germline ends. In germline, CDR1 is WSHSY, CDR2 SAAADI. CDR3 coding DNA: TGCGCCAGCAGTTCCCCGGGGGGCGCAGAATACGAGCAGTACTTC. Translating gives CASSSPGGAEYEQYF.

Many counts were recorded for this clonotype. This chain uses TRBV18 with TRBJ1-5; 8 bases agree with TRBD1. Per the germline V gene, CDR1 is KGHSH and CDR2 is LQKENI. The CDR3 loop spans 13 amino acids. Losses at the gene ends were 3 bases for V and 5 bases for J; bases not matched to a gene: 0. CDR3 sequence reads: CASSPGQDQPQHF. CDR3 in DNA: TGTGCCAGCTCACCGGGACAGGATCAGCCCCAGCATTTT.

In its sample, this clonotype was seen a few times. V is TRBV6-2 or TRBV6-3 and J is TRBJ1-1; D gene uncertain. Germline values: CDR1 MNHEY, CDR2 SVGEGT. The V end lost 3 bases, the J end lost 3 bases, and 11 bases lay between the germline ends. The CDR3 is 14 amino acids. CDR3 sequence (DNA): TGTGCCAGCAGTTATCTGGGCGTGGACACTGAAGCTTTCTTT. Protein product: CASSYLGVDTEAFF.

In this sample, this clonotype turned up a few times. The chain recombines TRBV6-6 with TRBJ2-2; 10 bases align to TRBD1. The germline V gene has CDR1 MNHNY and CDR2 SVGAGI (reference sequence). Trimming took 7 bases from V and 6 from J; bases not matched to a gene: 8. The CDR3 contains 15 residues. The CDR3, as DNA: TGTGCCAGCATTATAGGACAGGGGGTTCCCGGGGAGCTGTTTTTT. It encodes CASIIGQGVPGELFF.

This clonotype was counted many times. The chain couples TRBV3-1 to TRBJ1-4; 8 bases map to TRBD1. V gave up 4 bases and J gave up 10 bases; unmatched junction bases: 5. This CDR3 region has 13 residues. Germline loops: CDR1 LGHDT, CDR2 YNNKEL (reference sequence). The CDR3 nucleotides are TGTGCCAGCAGCCTGGACAGGGCAGGAAAACTGTTTTTT. Amino acids: CASSLDRAGKLFF.

This clonotype was detected only a few times. The rearrangement joins TRBV5-1 to TRBJ2-7; D is ambiguous. The V gene's germline CDR1 is SGHRS and CDR2 YFSETQ. The CDR3 is 15 amino acids. Between the trimmed V and J ends, which lost 4 bases and 3 bases, there was a span of 17 bases. The CDR3 coding sequence is TGCGCCAGCAGCACCCCAGTAGGAAGGGTCTACGAGCAGTACTTC. It encodes CASSTPVGRVYEQYF.

There are many counts of this clonotype. The V gene is TRBV7-2, the J gene TRBJ1-2, with TRBD1 matching over 7 bases. The CDR3 extends over 16 amino acids. V shed 5 bases and J 6 bases; nucleotides not matched to a gene: 15. From germline, CDR1 is SGHTA and CDR2 FQGNSA. This chain's CDR3 is CASSQTPPTGDHGYTF. The CDR3 DNA reads TGTGCCAGCAGCCAAACACCCCCTACAGGGGATCATGGCTACACCTTC. Based on the CDR3 plus reference TRBV7-2 and TRBJ1-2, the full variable domain is GAGVSQSPSNKVTEKGKDVELRCDPISGHTALYWYRQSLGQGLEFLIYFQGNSAPDKSGLPSDRFSAERTGGSVSTLTIQRTQQEDSAVYLCASSQTPPTGDHGYTFGSGTRLTVV.

This clonotype came up a few times. One end of the junction fails to match germline, which may point to a read error. CDR3 residues: CASSFTLRPQETQYF. CDR3 sequence (DNA): TGTGCTAGCAGCTTTACCCTTCGTCCCCAAGAGACCCAGTACTTC. The J gene is TRBJ2-5, the V gene TRBV7-7; D is undetermined. The CDR3 length is 15 residues. Germline V gene lookup returns CDR1 SSHAT and CDR2 FNYEAQ (reference sequence).

In its sample, this clonotype was seen many times. V gene TRBV6-6 combines with J gene TRBJ1-2; D call uncertain. Trimming pared 6 bases from V and 2 bases from J, leaving 10 bases between. CDR1 and CDR2 from the germline V gene are MNHNY and SVGAGI (reference sequence). The CDR3 is made up of 13 amino acids. Written as DNA, the CDR3 is TGTGCCAGCAGCTTCCAACAGAACTATGGCTACACCTTC. Protein: CASSFQQNYGYTF.

The chain joins TRBV5-4 to TRBJ2-5; D uncertain. Germline V gives CDR1 SGHNT, CDR2 YYREEE (reference sequence). The CDR3 consists of 14 residues. The ends were cut back, 3 bases at V and 2 bases at J, with 11 bases in the middle. In nucleotides, the CDR3 is TGTGCCAGCAGCTCCCCGGGCCGGCAAGAGACCCAGTACTTC. This translates into CASSSPGRQETQYF.